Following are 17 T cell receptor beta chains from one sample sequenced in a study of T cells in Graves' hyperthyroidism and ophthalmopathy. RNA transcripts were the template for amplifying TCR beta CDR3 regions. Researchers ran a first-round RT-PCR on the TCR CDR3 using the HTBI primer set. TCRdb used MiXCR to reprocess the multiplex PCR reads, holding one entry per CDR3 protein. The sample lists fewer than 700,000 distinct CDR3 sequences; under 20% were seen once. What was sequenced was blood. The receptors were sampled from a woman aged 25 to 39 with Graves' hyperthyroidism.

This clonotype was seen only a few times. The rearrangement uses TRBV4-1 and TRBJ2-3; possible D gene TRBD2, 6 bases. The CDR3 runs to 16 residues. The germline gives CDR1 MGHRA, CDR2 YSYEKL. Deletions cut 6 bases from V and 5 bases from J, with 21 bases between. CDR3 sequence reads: CASRPPPGLPRDTQYF. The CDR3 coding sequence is TGCGCCAGCAGACCTCCACCGGGACTTCCAAGAGATACGCAGTATTTT.

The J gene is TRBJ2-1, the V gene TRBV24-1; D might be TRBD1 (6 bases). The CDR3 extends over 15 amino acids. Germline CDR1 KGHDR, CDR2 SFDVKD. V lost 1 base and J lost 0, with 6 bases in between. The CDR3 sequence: CATSDFRGSYNEQFF. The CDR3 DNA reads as TGTGCCACCAGTGATTTCAGGGGCTCCTACAATGAGCAGTTCTTC.

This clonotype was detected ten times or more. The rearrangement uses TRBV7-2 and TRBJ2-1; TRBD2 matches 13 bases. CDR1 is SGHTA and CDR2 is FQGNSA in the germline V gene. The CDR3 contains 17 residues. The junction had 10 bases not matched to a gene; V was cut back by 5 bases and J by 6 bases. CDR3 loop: CASSKTGLAGVSNEQFF. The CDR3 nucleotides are TGTGCCAGCAGCAAAACCGGACTAGCGGGAGTTTCCAATGAGCAGTTCTTC.

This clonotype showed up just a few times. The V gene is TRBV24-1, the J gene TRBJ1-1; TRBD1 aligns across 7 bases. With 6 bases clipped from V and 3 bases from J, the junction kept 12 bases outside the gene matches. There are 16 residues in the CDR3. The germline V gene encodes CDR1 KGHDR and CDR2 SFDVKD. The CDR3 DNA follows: TGTGCCACCAGTCGGGGAGGGGGCACTTGGGACACTGAAGCTTTCTTT. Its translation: CATSRGGGTWDTEAFF.

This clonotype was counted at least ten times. The DNA of the CDR3 is TGTGCCAGCAGTTCCCCCCTCCTTGAAGCTTTCTTT. Translating gives CASSSPLLEAFF. This sequence joins TRBV6-1 and TRBJ1-1; D is uncertain. This CDR3 region has 12 residues. Trimming took off 5 bases at V and 7 bases at J, with 11 bases between the two ends. Germline V lookup: CDR1 MNHNS, CDR2 SASEGT.

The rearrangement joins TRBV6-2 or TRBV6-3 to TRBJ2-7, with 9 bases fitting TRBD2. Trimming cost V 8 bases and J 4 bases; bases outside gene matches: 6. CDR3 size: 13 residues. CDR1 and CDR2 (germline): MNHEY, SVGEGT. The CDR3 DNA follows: TGTGCCAGCGGAATAGCGGGAGAGTACGAGCAGTACTTC. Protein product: CASGIAGEYEQYF.

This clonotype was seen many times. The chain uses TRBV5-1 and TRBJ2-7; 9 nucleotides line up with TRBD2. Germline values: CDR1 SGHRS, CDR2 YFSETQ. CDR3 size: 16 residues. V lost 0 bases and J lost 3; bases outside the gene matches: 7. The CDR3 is CASSLDWREGFYEQYF. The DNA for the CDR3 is TGCGCCAGCAGCTTGGATTGGCGGGAGGGCTTCTACGAGCAGTACTTC.

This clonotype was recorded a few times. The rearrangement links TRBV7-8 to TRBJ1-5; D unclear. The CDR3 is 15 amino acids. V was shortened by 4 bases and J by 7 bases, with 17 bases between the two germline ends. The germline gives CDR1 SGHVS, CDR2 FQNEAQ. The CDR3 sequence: CASSSLTPSGQPQHF. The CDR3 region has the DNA TGTGCCAGCAGCTCCCTGACCCCTTCGGGGCAGCCCCAGCATTTT.

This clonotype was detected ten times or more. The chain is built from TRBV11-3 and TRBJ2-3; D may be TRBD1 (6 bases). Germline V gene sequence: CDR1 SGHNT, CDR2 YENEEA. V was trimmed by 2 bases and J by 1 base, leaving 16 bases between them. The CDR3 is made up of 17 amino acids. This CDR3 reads CASSLRGTGHGTDTQYF. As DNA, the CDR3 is TGTGCCAGCAGCTTAAGGGGGACGGGACACGGCACAGATACGCAGTATTTT.

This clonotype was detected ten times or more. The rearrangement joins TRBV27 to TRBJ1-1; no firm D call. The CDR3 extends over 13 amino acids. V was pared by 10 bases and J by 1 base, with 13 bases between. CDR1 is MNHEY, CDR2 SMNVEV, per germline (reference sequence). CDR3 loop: CATQLYRNTEAFF. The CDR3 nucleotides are TGTGCCACCCAGCTTTATCGGAACACTGAAGCTTTCTTT.

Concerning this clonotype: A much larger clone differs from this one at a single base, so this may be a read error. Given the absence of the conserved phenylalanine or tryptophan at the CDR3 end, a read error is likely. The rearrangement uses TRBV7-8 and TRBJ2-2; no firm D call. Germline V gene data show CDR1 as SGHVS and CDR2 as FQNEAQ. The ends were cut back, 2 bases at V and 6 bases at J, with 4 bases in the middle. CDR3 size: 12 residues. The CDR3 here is CASSLTPGELFL. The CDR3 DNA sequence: TGTGCCAGCAGCTTAACGCCCGGGGAGCTGTTTCTT.

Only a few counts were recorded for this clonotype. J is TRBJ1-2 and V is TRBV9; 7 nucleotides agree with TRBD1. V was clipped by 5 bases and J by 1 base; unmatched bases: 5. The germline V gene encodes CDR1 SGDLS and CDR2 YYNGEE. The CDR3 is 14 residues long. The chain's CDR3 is CASRGTAYNYGYTF. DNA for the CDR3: TGTGCCAGCAGAGGGACAGCCTATAACTATGGCTACACCTTC.

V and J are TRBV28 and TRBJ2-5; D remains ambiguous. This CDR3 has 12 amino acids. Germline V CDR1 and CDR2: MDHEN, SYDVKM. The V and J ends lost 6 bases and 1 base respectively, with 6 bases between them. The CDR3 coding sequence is TGTGCCAGCAGGGTGGGCCAAGAGACCCAGTACTTC. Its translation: CASRVGQETQYF.

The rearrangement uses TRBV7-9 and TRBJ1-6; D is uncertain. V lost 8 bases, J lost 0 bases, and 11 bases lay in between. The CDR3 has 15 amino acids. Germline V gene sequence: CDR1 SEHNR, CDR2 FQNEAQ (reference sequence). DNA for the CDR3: TGTGCCAGCGTGACTGCTAGCTCCTATAATTCACCCCTCCACTTT. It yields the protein CASVTASSYNSPLHF.

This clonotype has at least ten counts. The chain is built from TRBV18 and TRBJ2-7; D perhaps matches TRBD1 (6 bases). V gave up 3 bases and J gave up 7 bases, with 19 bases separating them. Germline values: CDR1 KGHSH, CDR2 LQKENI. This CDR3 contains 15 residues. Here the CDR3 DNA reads TGTGCCAGCTCACCTCAGACAGGTAGCACTGGAGAGCAGTACTTC. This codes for CASSPQTGSTGEQYF.

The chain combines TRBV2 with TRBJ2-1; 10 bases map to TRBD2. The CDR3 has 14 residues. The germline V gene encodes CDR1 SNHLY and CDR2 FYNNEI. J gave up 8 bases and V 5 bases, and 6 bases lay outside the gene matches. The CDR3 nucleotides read TGTGCCAGCAGTAGGGCTAGCGGGAGTGATGAGCAGTTCTTC. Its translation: CASSRASGSDEQFF.

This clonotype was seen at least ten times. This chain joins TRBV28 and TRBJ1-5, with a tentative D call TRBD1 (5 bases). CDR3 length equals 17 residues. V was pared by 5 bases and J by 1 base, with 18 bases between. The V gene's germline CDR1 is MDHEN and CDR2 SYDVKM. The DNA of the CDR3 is TGTGCCAGCAGTCTAACTTGGGGCCGGGACAGCAATCAGCCCCAGCATTTT. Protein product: CASSLTWGRDSNQPQHF.